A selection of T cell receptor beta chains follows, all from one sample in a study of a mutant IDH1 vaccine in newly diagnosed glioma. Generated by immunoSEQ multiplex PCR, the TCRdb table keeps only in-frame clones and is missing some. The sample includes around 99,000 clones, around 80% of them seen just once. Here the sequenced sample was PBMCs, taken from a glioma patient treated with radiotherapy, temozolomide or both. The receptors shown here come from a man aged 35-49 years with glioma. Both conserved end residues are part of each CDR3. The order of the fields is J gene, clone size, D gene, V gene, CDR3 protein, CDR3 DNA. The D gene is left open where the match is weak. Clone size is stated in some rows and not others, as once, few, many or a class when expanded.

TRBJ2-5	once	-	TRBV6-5	CASSELWGQETQYF	TGTGCCAGCAGTGAACTCTGGGGGCAGGAGACCCAGTACTTC
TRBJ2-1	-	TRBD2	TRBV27	CASSSSGGRERNEQFF	TGTGCCAGCAGTTCCTCCGGGGGGAGGGAACGCAATGAGCAGTTCTTC
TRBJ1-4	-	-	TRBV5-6	CASSLAGWSEKLFF	TGTGCCAGCAGCTTGGCGGGTTGGAGCGAAAAACTGTTTTTT
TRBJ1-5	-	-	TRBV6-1	CASQRERNQPQHF	TGTGCCAGCCAGAGGGAAAGGAATCAGCCCCAGCATTTT
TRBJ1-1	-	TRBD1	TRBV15	CATSRDAFTGGYTEAFF	TGTGCCACCAGCAGAGATGCCTTCACAGGGGGCTACACTGAAGCTTTCTTT
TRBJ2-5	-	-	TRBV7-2	CASSPSGGETQYF	TGTGCCAGCAGCCCGAGTGGGGGAGAGACCCAGTACTTC
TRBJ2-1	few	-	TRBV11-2	CASSLGSNEQFF	TGTGCCAGCAGCTTAGGGTCTAATGAGCAGTTCTTC
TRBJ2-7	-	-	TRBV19	CASSISSGMGEQYF	TGTGCCAGTAGTATATCGTCGGGGATGGGGGAGCAGTACTTC
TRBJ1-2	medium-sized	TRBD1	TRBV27	CASSVGQGYGYGYTF	TGTGCCAGCAGTGTAGGACAGGGGTACGGCTATGGCTACACCTTC
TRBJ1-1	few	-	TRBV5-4	CASSLMKGAGNTEAFF	TGTGCCAGCAGCTTGATGAAAGGGGCTGGGAACACTGAAGCTTTCTTT
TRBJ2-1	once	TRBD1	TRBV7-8	CASSLEYRGPYNEQFF	TGTGCCAGCAGCTTAGAGTACAGGGGACCCTACAATGAGCAGTTCTTC
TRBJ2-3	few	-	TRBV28	CASRLQGAFRTSGTDTQYF	TGTGCCAGCAGATTACAGGGGGCTTTTAGGACTAGCGGCACAGATACGCAGTATTTT
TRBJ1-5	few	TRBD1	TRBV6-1	CASSELVRQGSNQPQHF	TGTGCCAGCAGTGAACTAGTTCGACAGGGGAGCAATCAGCCCCAGCATTTT
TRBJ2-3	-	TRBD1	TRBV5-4	CASSFTDRDTDTQYF	TGTGCCAGCAGCTTTACGGACAGGGACACAGATACGCAGTATTTT
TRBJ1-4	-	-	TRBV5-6	CASSRLQRTNEKLFF	TGTGCCAGCAGCCGCTTACAGAGGACTAATGAAAAACTGTTTTTT
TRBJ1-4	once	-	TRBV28	CASSSVRQSFNEKLFF	TGTGCCAGCAGTTCCGTCCGACAGAGCTTTAATGAAAAACTGTTTTTT
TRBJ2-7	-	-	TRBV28	CASSHQGSHYEQYF	TGTGCCAGCAGTCATCAGGGATCCCACTACGAGCAGTACTTC
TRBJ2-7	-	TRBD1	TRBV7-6	CASSLGQGGSYEQYF	TGTGCCAGCAGCCTCGGACAGGGGGGCTCCTACGAGCAGTACTTC
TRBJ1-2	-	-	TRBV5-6	CASTSGFNYGYTF	TGTGCCAGCACCTCGGGATTCAACTATGGCTACACCTTC
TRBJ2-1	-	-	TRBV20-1	CSSEREQFF	TGCAGCTCGGAACGAGAGCAGTTCTTC
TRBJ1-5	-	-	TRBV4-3	CASSQDRREDGNQPQHF	TGCGCCAGCAGCCAAGATAGAAGGGAGGATGGCAATCAGCCCCAGCATTTT
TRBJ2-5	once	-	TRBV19	CASSIPSGAGETQYF	TGTGCCAGTAGTATACCCTCCGGGGCGGGAGAGACCCAGTACTTC
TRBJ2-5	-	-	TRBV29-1	CSVEGGTQETQYF	TGCAGCGTCGAGGGGGGAACCCAAGAGACCCAGTACTTC
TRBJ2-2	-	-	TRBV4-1	CASSQALGGSANTGELFF	TGCGCCAGCAGCCAAGCCCTCGGGGGTAGCGCGAACACCGGGGAGCTGTTTTTT
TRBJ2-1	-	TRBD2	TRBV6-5	CASSRGGGAFNEQFF	TGTGCCAGCAGCCGGGGCGGGGGGGCCTTCAATGAGCAGTTCTTC
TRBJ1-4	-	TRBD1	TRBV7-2	CASSRRQGASEKLFF	TGTGCCAGCAGCCGGCGACAGGGGGCTAGTGAAAAACTGTTTTTT
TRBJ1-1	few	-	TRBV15	CATSTRRNTEAFF	TGTGCCACCAGCACACGACGGAACACTGAAGCTTTCTTT
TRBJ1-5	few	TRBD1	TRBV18	CASSTTGDGNQPQHF	TGTGCCAGCTCCACAACAGGGGACGGCAATCAGCCCCAGCATTTT
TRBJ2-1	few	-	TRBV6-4	CASSDLDYNEQFF	TGTGCCAGCAGTGACTTAGACTACAATGAGCAGTTCTTC
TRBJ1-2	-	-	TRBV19	CASSIDYWDYGYTF	TGTGCCAGTAGTATAGACTATTGGGACTATGGCTACACCTTC
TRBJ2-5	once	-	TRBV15	CATSRGAGGQETQYF	TGTGCCACCAGCAGAGGGGCCGGGGGCCAGGAGACCCAGTACTTC
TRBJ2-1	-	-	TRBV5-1	CASSYGTWGNEQFF	TGCGCCAGCAGCTACGGGACCTGGGGAAATGAGCAGTTCTTC
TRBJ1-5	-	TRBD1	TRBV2	CASSEYGTGSQPQHF	TGTGCCAGCAGTGAATACGGGACAGGGAGTCAGCCCCAGCATTTT
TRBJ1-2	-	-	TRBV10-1	CASSESHGPYGYTF	TGCGCCAGCAGTGAGTCCCACGGACCCTATGGCTACACCTTC
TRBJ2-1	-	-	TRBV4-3	CASSQGGASNNEQFF	TGCGCCAGCAGCCAAGGGGGGGCTAGTAACAATGAGCAGTTCTTC
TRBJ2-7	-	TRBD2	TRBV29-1	CSALAGVYEQYF	TGCAGCGCTCTAGCGGGAGTCTACGAGCAGTACTTC
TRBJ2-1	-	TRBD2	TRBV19	CASTTSGRAGEQFF	TGTGCCAGTACAACTAGCGGGAGAGCAGGTGAGCAGTTCTTC
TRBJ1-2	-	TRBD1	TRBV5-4	CASSQGQRGTPDGYTF	TGTGCCAGCAGCCAGGGACAGCGGGGGACTCCTGATGGCTACACCTTC
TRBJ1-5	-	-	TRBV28	CASSFGVGQPQHF	TGTGCCAGCAGTTTTGGGGTCGGTCAGCCCCAGCATTTT